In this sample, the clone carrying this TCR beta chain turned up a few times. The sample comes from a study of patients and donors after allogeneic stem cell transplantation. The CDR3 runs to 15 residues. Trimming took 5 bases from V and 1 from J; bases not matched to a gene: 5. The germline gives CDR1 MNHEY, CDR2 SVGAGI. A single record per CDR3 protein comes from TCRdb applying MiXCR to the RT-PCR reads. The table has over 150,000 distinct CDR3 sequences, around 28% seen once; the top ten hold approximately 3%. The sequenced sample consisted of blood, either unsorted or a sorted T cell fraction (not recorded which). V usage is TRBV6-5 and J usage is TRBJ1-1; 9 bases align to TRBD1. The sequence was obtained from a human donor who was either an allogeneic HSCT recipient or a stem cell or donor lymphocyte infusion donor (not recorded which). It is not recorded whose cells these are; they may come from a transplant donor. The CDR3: CASSEPGQGNTEAFF. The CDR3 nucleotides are TGTGCCAGCAGTGAACCGGGACAGGGGAACACTGAAGCTTTCTTT.